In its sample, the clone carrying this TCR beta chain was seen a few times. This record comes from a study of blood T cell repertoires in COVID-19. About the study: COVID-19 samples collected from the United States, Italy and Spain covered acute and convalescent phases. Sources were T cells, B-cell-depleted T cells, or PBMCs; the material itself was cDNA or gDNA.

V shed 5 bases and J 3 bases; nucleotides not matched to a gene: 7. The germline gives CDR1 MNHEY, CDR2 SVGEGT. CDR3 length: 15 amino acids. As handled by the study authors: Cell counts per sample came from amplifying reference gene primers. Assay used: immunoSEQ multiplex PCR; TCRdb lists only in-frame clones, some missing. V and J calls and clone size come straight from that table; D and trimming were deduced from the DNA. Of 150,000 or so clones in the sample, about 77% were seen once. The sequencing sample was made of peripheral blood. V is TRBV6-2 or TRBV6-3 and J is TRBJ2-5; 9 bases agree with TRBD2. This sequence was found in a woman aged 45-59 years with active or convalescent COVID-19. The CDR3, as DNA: TGTGCCAGCAGTACGACTAGCGGCAAAAAAGAGACCCAGTACTTC. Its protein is CASSTTSGKKETQYF.